A selection of T cell receptor beta chains follows, all from one sample in a study of blood T cell repertoires in COVID-19. Only in-frame clones appear in the TCRdb table, and some are missing; sequencing was by immunoSEQ multiplex PCR. The sample has around 280,000 clones, roughly 87% seen once. Sequencing was done on a sample of PBMCs or T cells enriched from blood (not recorded which). These receptors all stem from a woman aged 40 to 50 who had recovered from COVID-19. Both conserved end residues are part of each CDR3. A D gene is named only where the DNA matches it firmly. Only some rows state a clone size, as once, few, many or a class for expanded clones.

>TRBV28|once|NA|TRBJ1-4
TGTGCCAGCCACACCCCGGGTAGGAGTGAAAAACTGTTTTTT
CASHTPGRSEKLFF
>TRBV7-3|NA|TRBD1|TRBJ2-2
TGTGCCAGCAGCTTAGTAGGACAGGGGGTTGGCGGGGAGCTGTTTTTT
CASSLVGQGVGGELFF
>TRBV24-1|NA|TRBD2|TRBJ2-1
TGTGCCACCGGGGCTAGCGGGAGCAATGAGCAGTTCTTC
CATGASGSNEQFF
>TRBV27|NA|NA|TRBJ2-2
TGTGCCAGCAGTTTAAGGGGCAGATCTAACACCGGGGAGCTGTTTTTT
CASSLRGRSNTGELFF
>TRBV7-2|once|TRBD2|TRBJ2-3
TGTGCCAGCAGCTCCAGCCGCGGGGGAAGCACAGATACGCAGTATTTT
CASSSSRGGSTDTQYF
>TRBV3-1/TRBV3-2|NA|TRBD1|TRBJ2-7
TGTGCCAGCAGCCAACGGACAGGGGGCGCCGAGCAGTACTTC
CASSQRTGGAEQYF
>TRBV28|few|TRBD1|TRBJ1-2
TGTGCCAGCAGGATAACCGGGACAGACCTCTATGGCTACACCTTC
CASRITGTDLYGYTF
>TRBV30|NA|TRBD1|TRBJ1-5
TGTGCCTGGACCTCCGGGGGACAGCGATATCAGCCCCAGCATTTT
CAWTSGGQRYQPQHF
>TRBV28|NA|NA|TRBJ2-7
TGTGCCAGCAATCCCCAGGGGCCACTCTACGAGCAGTACTTC
CASNPQGPLYEQYF
>TRBV29-1|NA|NA|TRBJ2-7
TGCAGCGTTAAGGGACAAGAGGGGTACGAGCAGTACTTC
CSVKGQEGYEQYF
>TRBV18|NA|NA|TRBJ2-5
TGTGCCAGCTCACCCAATGGACCAATCTGGAGGGAGACCCAGTACTTC
CASSPNGPIWRETQYF
>TRBV28|NA|NA|TRBJ1-6
TGTGCCAGCATACCGGTGGGGCAGCCTAATTCACCCCTCCACTTT
CASIPVGQPNSPLHF
>TRBV25-1|NA|TRBD1|TRBJ2-1
TGTGCCAGCAGTGAATTGGAGACAGGGGGCCATGAGCAGTTCTTC
CASSELETGGHEQFF
>TRBV4-3|NA|TRBD1|TRBJ1-1
TGCGCCAGCAGCCAATACCCACAGGGGAAGAACACTGAAGCTTTCTTT
CASSQYPQGKNTEAFF